Shown below are 18 T cell receptor beta chains from a single sample sequenced in a study of T cells after yellow fever vaccination. TCRdb reprocessed the 5' RACE reads with MiXCR, giving one entry per CDR3 protein. The sample includes 300,000 to 350,000 distinct CDR3 sequences, around 3.9% seen only once; the top ten take 24%. Sequences were derived from PBMCs, sampled 5 days after the yellow fever booster vaccination. These TCRs come from a man between 18 and 29 years old who received the YFV17D yellow fever vaccine.

This clonotype was counted ten times or more. The V call is TRBV7-8, the J call TRBJ2-1; TRBD2 matches 7 bases. CDR1 is SGHVS, CDR2 FQNEAQ, per germline. The CDR3 consists of 12 residues. V dropped 5 bases and J dropped 9; count of bases not matched to a gene: 4. The CDR3 loop reads CASSAGRGEQFF. In nucleotides, the CDR3 is TGTGCCAGCAGCGCGGGGAGGGGTGAGCAGTTCTTC. Variable domain in full (rest from reference TRBV7-8 and TRBJ2-1): GAGVSQSPRYKVAKRGQDVALRCDPISGHVSLFWYQQALGQGPEFLTYFQNEAQLDKSGLPSDRFFAERPEGSVSTLKIQRTQQEDSAVYLCASSAGRGEQFFGPGTRLTVL.

This clonotype was seen more than once but under ten times. V is TRBV12-3 or TRBV12-4 and J is TRBJ2-3, with D possibly called TRBD1 or TRBD2 (5 bases each). The V and J ends lost 10 bases and 4 bases respectively, with 21 bases between them. The CDR3 is 15 amino acids. The CDR3 coding sequence is TGTGCCATAGCGCCGGGCAGGGCGTCTGCAGATACGCAGTATTTT. Its protein product is CAIAPGRASADTQYF.

The chain employs TRBV6-5 and TRBJ1-6; D remains unclear. Per the germline V gene, CDR1 is MNHEY and CDR2 is SVGAGI. There are 15 residues in the CDR3. The V gene lost 0 bases and the J gene lost 7 bases, with 10 bases spanning the gap. CDR3 sequence: CASSYSEGLNSPLHF. DNA of the CDR3: TGTGCCAGCAGTTACTCTGAGGGTCTAAATTCACCCCTCCACTTT.

This clonotype was seen only a few times. The chain carries TRBV18 and TRBJ2-2; maybe TRBD1 (5 bases). CDR3 length: 16 residues. V lost 0 bases, J lost 0 bases, and 8 bases lay in between. Germline assignment: CDR1 KGHSH and CDR2 LQKENI. As DNA, the CDR3 is TGTGCCAGCTCACCACCAAGCAGGGCGAACACCGGGGAGCTGTTTTTT. It encodes CASSPPSRANTGELFF.

This clonotype was seen more than once but under ten times. The CDR3 here is CASSPQNSQETQYF. The CDR3 nucleotides are TGTGCCAGCTCACCACAAAACAGTCAAGAGACCCAGTACTTC. This chain uses TRBV18 with TRBJ2-5; no clear D. The germline V gene encodes CDR1 KGHSH and CDR2 LQKENI. V was trimmed by 1 base and J by 2 bases, leaving 8 bases between them. The CDR3 consists of 14 residues.

The chain joins TRBV4-3 to TRBJ2-7; TRBD1 is a possible D gene (6 bases). V dropped 3 bases and J dropped 4 bases, with 16 bases sitting between them. The CDR3 loop spans 15 amino acids. CDR1 LGHNA and CDR2 YSLEER come from the germline V gene. For the CDR3, the DNA is TGCGCCAGCAGCCAGGCTCTACAGGGAAAGTACGAGCAGTACTTC. Translating it yields CASSQALQGKYEQYF.

Many counts were recorded for this clonotype. The rearrangement joins TRBV11-2 to TRBJ2-3; D may be TRBD1 or TRBD2 (6 bases each). Trimming pared 5 bases from V and 14 bases from J, leaving 20 bases between. CDR1 and CDR2 from the germline V gene are SGHAT and FQNNGV. The CDR3 sequence is 13 residues long. This CDR3 reads CASSPEVGGQGYF. The CDR3 bases are TGTGCCAGCAGCCCTGAGGTCGGGGGCCAGGGGTATTTT.

This clonotype has a handful of counts. This sequence joins TRBV7-9 and TRBJ2-5; D is possibly TRBD1 (6 bases). The V end lost 4 bases, the J end lost 0 bases, and 27 bases lay between the germline ends. Per the germline V gene, CDR1 is SEHNR and CDR2 is FQNEAQ (reference sequence). The CDR3 contains 20 residues. The CDR3 coding sequence is TGTGCCAGCAGCTCAAACCGGGGACCGGGAAGACAGGCGCACCAAGAGACCCAGTACTTC. Protein product: CASSSNRGPGRQAHQETQYF.

This sequence joins TRBV19 and TRBJ1-2; D remains ambiguous. Trimming removed 7 bases from V and 4 bases from J, with 10 bases in between. Germline V lookup: CDR1 LNHDA, CDR2 SQIVND (reference sequence). The CDR3 totals 12 residues. CDR3 sequence: CASTEESYGYTF. The CDR3, as DNA: TGTGCCAGTACGGAGGAGAGCTATGGCTACACCTTC.

The sample holds a few counts of this clonotype. This chain links TRBV4-1 with TRBJ1-2; TRBD1 matches 8 bases. The CDR3 loop spans 15 amino acids. The V gene's germline CDR1 is MGHRA and CDR2 YSYEKL. V was clipped by 0 bases and J by 4 bases; unmatched bases: 4. As DNA, the CDR3 is TGCGCCAGCAGCCAAGAGAACAGGGGGGCCTATGGCTACACCTTC. It yields the protein CASSQENRGAYGYTF.

This clonotype turned up a few times. The V gene is TRBV3-1, the J gene TRBJ2-7; the D call may be TRBD1 or TRBD2 (7 bases each). The CDR3 sequence is 16 residues long. The germline gives CDR1 LGHDT, CDR2 YNNKEL (reference sequence). The ends were cut back, 1 base at V and 1 base at J, with 14 bases in the middle. CDR3 amino acids: CASSQGGRGRSYEQYF. In DNA form, the CDR3 reads TGTGCCAGCAGCCAAGGAGGGAGGGGGCGGTCCTACGAGCAGTACTTC.

This clonotype was seen more than once but under ten times. This chain uses TRBV6-5 with TRBJ1-6, with D possibly being TRBD1 (6 bases). Germline V CDR1 and CDR2: MNHEY, SVGAGI. The CDR3 runs 14 residues. V lost 6 bases, J lost 10 bases, and 16 bases lay in between. CDR3 residues: CASRDTGSGSPLHF. In nucleotides, the CDR3 is TGTGCCAGCAGGGATACAGGGTCCGGATCACCCCTCCACTTT.

This clonotype came up a few times. V usage is TRBV6-2 or TRBV6-3 and J usage is TRBJ2-7, with D perhaps matching TRBD1 or TRBD2 (6 bases each). The CDR3 consists of 16 residues. Trimming stripped 0 bases from V and 0 bases from J, with 12 bases between. Germline V gene lookup returns CDR1 MNHEY and CDR2 SVGEGT. This chain's CDR3 is CASSYSQAGHSYEQYF. CDR3 coding DNA: TGTGCCAGCAGTTACTCCCAGGCGGGACACTCCTACGAGCAGTACTTC.

This clonotype was detected many times. The chain combines TRBV7-8 with TRBJ2-7, with a possible D match to TRBD1 (5 bases). The CDR3 runs 16 residues. V was shortened by 1 base and J by 5 bases, with 18 bases between the two germline ends. Germline CDR1 reads SGHVS; CDR2 reads FQNEAQ. Here the CDR3 DNA reads TGTGCCAGCAGCTTAGTCATTGGCAGGGCTTGGGACGAGCAGTACTTC. This translates into CASSLVIGRAWDEQYF.

The chain uses TRBV15 and TRBJ2-5, with D possibly called TRBD1 or TRBD2 (5 bases each). The CDR3 length is 15 residues. V was clipped by 1 base and J by 5 bases, with 14 bases between them. The germline V gene has CDR1 LNHNV and CDR2 YYDKDF (reference sequence). The CDR3 reads CATSRVRDGAETQYF. As DNA, the CDR3 is TGTGCCACCAGCAGAGTGAGGGATGGGGCGGAGACCCAGTACTTC.

This clonotype was seen ten or more times. The chain carries TRBV12-3 or TRBV12-4 and TRBJ2-2; 9 nucleotides match TRBD2. The trim removed 8 bases at V and 4 bases at J, leaving 8 bases unmatched. The CDR3 runs 15 residues. As DNA, the CDR3 is TGTGCCAGCGGCGTGGGAGCGGGGGGCACCGGGGAGCTGTTTTTT. It codes for CASGVGAGGTGELFF.

This clonotype appeared a few times. The rearrangement uses TRBV20-1 and TRBJ1-1; no clear D. Trimming took 1 base from V and 11 from J, leaving 11 bases between them. The CDR3 totals 11 residues. Germline V gene data show CDR1 as DFQATT and CDR2 as SNEGSKA (reference sequence). The chain's CDR3 is CSARVRRWAFF. The CDR3 nucleotides are TGCAGTGCTAGAGTTCGGCGGTGGGCTTTCTTT.

This clonotype was seen only a few times. The V call is TRBV7-9, the J call TRBJ2-5, with D possibly called TRBD1 or TRBD2 (5 bases each). Trimming took 5 bases from V and 5 from J, leaving 18 bases between them. The CDR3 is 15 amino acids. The germline V gene has CDR1 SEHNR and CDR2 FQNEAQ (reference sequence). Here the CDR3 reads CASSPRDLEGETQYF. The CDR3 DNA reads as TGTGCCAGCAGCCCTCGGGACCTAGAGGGGGAGACCCAGTACTTC.